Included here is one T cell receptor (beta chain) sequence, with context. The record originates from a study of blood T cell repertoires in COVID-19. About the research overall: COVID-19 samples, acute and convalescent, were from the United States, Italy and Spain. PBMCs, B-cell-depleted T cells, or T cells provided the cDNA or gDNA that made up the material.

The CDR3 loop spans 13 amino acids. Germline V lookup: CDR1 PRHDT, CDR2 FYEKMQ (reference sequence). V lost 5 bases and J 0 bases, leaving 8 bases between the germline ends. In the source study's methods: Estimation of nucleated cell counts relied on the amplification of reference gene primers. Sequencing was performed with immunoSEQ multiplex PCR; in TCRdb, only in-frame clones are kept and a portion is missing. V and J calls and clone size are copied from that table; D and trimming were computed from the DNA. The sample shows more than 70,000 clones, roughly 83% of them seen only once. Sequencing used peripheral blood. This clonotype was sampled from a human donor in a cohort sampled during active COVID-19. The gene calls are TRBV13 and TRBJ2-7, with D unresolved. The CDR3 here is CASSPKSSYEQYF. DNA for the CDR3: TGTGCCAGCAGCCCGAAGAGCTCCTACGAGCAGTACTTC.